The source of this T cell receptor beta chain is a study of shared clonotypes between healthy human individuals. Ten or more counts support this clone. Sequenced by immunoSEQ multiplex PCR; TCRdb stores in-frame clones only, minus some. Among fewer than 400,000 clones listed, approximately 79% were seen once. All donors were healthy HIV-negative adults lacking recent acute infections or vaccinations. The clonotype comes from a man aged 30-40 years in good health. Sequences were obtained from memory CD4+ T cells sorted from blood. Subset: CD45RA-negative fraction.

CDR3 sequence: CASSLGTSRNNEQFF. As DNA, the CDR3 is TGTGCCAGCAGCTTAGGGACTAGCCGAAACAATGAGCAGTTCTTC. The chain is built from TRBV7-8 and TRBJ2-1, with 8 bases fitting TRBD2. The CDR3 loop spans 15 amino acids. J lost 5 bases, V lost 1 base, and 4 bases had no gene match. CDR1 SGHVS and CDR2 FQNEAQ come from the germline V gene.